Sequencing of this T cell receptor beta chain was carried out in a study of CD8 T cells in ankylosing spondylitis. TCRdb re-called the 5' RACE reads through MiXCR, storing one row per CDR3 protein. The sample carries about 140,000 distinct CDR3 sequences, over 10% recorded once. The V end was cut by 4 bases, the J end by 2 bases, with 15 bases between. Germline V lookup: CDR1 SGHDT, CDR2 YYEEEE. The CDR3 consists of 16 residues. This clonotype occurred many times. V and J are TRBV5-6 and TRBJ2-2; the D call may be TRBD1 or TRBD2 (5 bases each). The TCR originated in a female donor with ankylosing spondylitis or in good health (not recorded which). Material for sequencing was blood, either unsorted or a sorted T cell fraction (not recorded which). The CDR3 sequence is CASSEMGRHNTGELFF. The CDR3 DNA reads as TGTGCCAGCAGCGAGATGGGACGACACAACACCGGGGAGCTGTTTTTT.